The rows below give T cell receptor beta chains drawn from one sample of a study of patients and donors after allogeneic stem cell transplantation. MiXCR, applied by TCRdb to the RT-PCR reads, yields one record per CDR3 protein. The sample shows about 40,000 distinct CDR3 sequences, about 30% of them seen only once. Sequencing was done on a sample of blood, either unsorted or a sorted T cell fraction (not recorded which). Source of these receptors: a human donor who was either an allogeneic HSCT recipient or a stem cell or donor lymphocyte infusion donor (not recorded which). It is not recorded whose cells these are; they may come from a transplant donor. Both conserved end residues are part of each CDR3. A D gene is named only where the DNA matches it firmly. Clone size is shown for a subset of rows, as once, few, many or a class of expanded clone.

CASSLLGQTSYNEQFF TGTGCCAGCAGTTTACTAGGGCAAACCTCCTACAATGAGCAGTTCTTC . TRBJ2-1 . 16 TRBV27
CASSPGLENYEQYF TGTGCCAGCTCACCAGGGCTGGAGAACTACGAGCAGTACTTC . TRBJ2-7 . 14 TRBV18
CATSRRLEGTDTQYF TGTGCCACCAGCAGACGACTAGAGGGGACAGATACGCAGTATTTT . TRBJ2-3 . 15 TRBV15
CASSFQGRGSNQPQHF TGTGCCAGCAGTTTTCAGGGCAGGGGAAGCAATCAGCCCCAGCATTTT . TRBJ1-5 . 16 TRBV28
CASSLLRGGANVLTF TGTGCCAGCAGCTTGTTACGAGGTGGGGCCAACGTCCTGACTTTC . TRBJ2-6 . 15 TRBV7-3
CASIGTGYNEQFF TGCGCCAGCATCGGGACGGGTTACAATGAGCAGTTCTTC . TRBJ2-1 . 13 TRBV5-1
CASSQAGSSYNEQFF TGTGCCAGCAGCCAAGCGGGGAGCTCCTACAATGAGCAGTTCTTC . TRBJ2-1 TRBD2 15 TRBV25-1
CASRQTASTDTQYF TGCGCCAGCAGACAGACAGCTAGCACAGATACGCAGTATTTT few TRBJ2-3 . 14 TRBV4-1
CASSLHRDSYNEQFF TGTGCCAGCAGCTTACACAGGGACTCCTACAATGAGCAGTTCTTC once TRBJ2-1 . 15 TRBV7-9
CSVEQQVGNTIYF TGCAGCGTTGAACAACAGGTCGGAAACACCATATATTTT . TRBJ1-3 . 13 TRBV29-1
CSARDPGQGKLFF TGCAGTGCTAGAGATCCGGGCCAGGGAAAACTGTTTTTT . TRBJ1-4 . 13 TRBV20-1
CASSYLPGVSYEQYF TGTGCCAGCAGTTACCTACCGGGAGTCTCCTACGAGCAGTACTTC . TRBJ2-7 . 15 TRBV6-5
CASRGGGASGETQYF TGTGCCAGCAGAGGCGGGGGGGCCTCCGGGGAGACCCAGTACTTC . TRBJ2-5 TRBD2 15 TRBV28
CASSPRQVQETQYF TGTGCCAGCAGTCCTCGACAGGTCCAAGAGACCCAGTACTTC . TRBJ2-5 . 14 TRBV12-3/TRBV12-4
CASRPGQGNYGYTF TGTGCCAGCAGACCTGGACAGGGGAACTATGGCTACACCTTC . TRBJ1-2 TRBD1 14 TRBV9
CSARRHSQPQHF TGCAGTGCTCGGAGACATTCTCAGCCCCAGCATTTT few TRBJ1-5 . 12 TRBV20-1
CASSRGGSTEAFF TGTGCCAGCAGTAGAGGGGGATCCACTGAAGCTTTCTTT . TRBJ1-1 . 13 TRBV12-3/TRBV12-4
CSASGTAAYEQYF TGCAGTGCTAGCGGGACTGCCGCCTACGAGCAGTACTTC . TRBJ2-7 . 13 TRBV20-1
CASSRDRGYEQYF TGTGCCAGCAGCCGGGACAGGGGGTACGAGCAGTACTTC . TRBJ2-7 TRBD1 13 TRBV7-9
CASSFKKQGPANTGELFF TGCGCCAGCAGCTTTAAAAAACAGGGGCCAGCGAACACCGGGGAGCTGTTTTTT few TRBJ2-2 TRBD1 18 TRBV5-1
CASSVKTATGELFF TGTGCCAGCAGCGTGAAAACGGCAACCGGGGAGCTGTTTTTT . TRBJ2-2 . 14 TRBV9
CAISVGGSQPQHF TGTGCCATCAGTGTGGGGGGAAGTCAGCCCCAGCATTTT many TRBJ1-5 . 13 TRBV10-3
CASSGTPFAGYTIYF TGTGCCAGCAGCGGGACCCCGTTCGCCGGATACACTATATATTTT many TRBJ1-3 . 15 TRBV6-1
CSVVGPQRSEAFF TGCAGCGTTGTTGGGCCCCAGAGGAGTGAAGCTTTCTTT . TRBJ1-1 . 13 TRBV29-1
CASSYSWSGSYEQYF TGTGCCAGCAGTTACTCCTGGTCAGGAAGCTACGAGCAGTACTTC once TRBJ2-7 . 15 TRBV6-5
CASSLLDTNTEAFF TGTGCCAGCAGCTTGTTGGACACGAACACTGAAGCTTTCTTT few TRBJ1-1 . 14 TRBV7-9
CASSRNTGELFF TGTGCCAGCAGTCGAAACACCGGGGAGCTGTTTTTT medium-sized TRBJ2-2 . 12 TRBV27
CSVTYTDTQYF TGCAGCGTCACCTACACAGATACGCAGTATTTT . TRBJ2-3 . 11 TRBV29-1
CASSLAGPGTEAFF TGTGCCAGCAGCTTAGCAGGGCCTGGCACTGAAGCTTTCTTT many TRBJ1-1 . 14 TRBV7-3
CASSQIQGAFYEQYF TGCGCCAGCAGCCAAATACAGGGGGCTTTCTACGAGCAGTACTTC . TRBJ2-7 TRBD1 15 TRBV4-3
CASSLHEQYF TGTGCCAGCAGTTTACACGAGCAGTACTTC . TRBJ2-7 . 10 TRBV28
CATSDRGQGQETQYF TGTGCCACCAGTGATCGGGGACAGGGTCAAGAGACCCAGTACTTC . TRBJ2-5 TRBD1 15 TRBV24-1
CASSLVPEFYGYTF TGCGCCAGCAGCTTGGTTCCGGAATTCTATGGCTACACCTTC few TRBJ1-2 . 14 TRBV5-1
CASSLGSTEAFF TGTGCCAGCAGTTTAGGGTCAACTGAAGCTTTCTTT many TRBJ1-1 . 12 TRBV12-3/TRBV12-4
CASSQGQAHQPQHF TGTGCCAGCAGCCAAGGACAGGCCCATCAGCCCCAGCATTTT . TRBJ1-5 . 14 TRBV3-1
CASRPYRGGTEAFF TGTGCCAGCAGACCTTACAGGGGTGGCACTGAAGCTTTCTTT few TRBJ1-1 TRBD1 14 TRBV27
CASSGWANTGELFF TGTGCCAGCTCAGGGTGGGCGAACACCGGGGAGCTGTTTTTT . TRBJ2-2 . 14 TRBV6-5
CASSWSLVGPSYGYTF TGTGCCAGCAGTTGGAGTCTCGTGGGACCCTCCTATGGCTACACCTTC few TRBJ1-2 . 16 TRBV6-2/TRBV6-3
CASSPRGDTEAFF TGTGCCAGCAGCCCTAGGGGTGACACTGAAGCTTTCTTT . TRBJ1-1 . 13 TRBV7-9
CATSDWRNNEQFF TGTGCCACCAGTGATTGGAGGAACAATGAGCAGTTCTTC few TRBJ2-1 . 13 TRBV24-1